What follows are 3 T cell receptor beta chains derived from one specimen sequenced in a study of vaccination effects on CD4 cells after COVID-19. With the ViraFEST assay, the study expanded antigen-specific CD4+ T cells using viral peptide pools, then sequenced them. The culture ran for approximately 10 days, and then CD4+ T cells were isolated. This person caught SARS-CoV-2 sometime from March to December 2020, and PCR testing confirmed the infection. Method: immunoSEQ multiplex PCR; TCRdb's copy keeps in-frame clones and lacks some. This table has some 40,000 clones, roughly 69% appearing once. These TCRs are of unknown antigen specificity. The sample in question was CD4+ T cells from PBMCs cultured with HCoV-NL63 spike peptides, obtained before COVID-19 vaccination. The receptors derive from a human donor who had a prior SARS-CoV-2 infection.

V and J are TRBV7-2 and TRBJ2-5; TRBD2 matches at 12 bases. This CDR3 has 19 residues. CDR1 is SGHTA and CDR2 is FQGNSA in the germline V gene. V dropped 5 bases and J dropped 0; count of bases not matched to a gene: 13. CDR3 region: CASSPRLAGVLGYQETQYF. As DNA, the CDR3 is TGTGCCAGCAGCCCACGACTAGCGGGAGTACTCGGGTACCAAGAGACCCAGTACTTC.

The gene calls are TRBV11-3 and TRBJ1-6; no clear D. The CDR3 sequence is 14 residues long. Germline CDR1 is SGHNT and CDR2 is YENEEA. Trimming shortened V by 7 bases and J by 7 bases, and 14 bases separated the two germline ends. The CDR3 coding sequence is TGTGCCAGCACCCAATTAGGACTAAATTCACCCCTCCACTTT. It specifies CASTQLGLNSPLHF.

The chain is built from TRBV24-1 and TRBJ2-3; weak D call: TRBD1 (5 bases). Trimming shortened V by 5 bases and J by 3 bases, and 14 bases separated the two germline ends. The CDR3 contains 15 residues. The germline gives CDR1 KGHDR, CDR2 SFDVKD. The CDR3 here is CATSGKGMDTDTQYF. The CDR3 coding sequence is TGTGCCACCAGTGGGAAGGGGATGGATACAGATACGCAGTATTTT.